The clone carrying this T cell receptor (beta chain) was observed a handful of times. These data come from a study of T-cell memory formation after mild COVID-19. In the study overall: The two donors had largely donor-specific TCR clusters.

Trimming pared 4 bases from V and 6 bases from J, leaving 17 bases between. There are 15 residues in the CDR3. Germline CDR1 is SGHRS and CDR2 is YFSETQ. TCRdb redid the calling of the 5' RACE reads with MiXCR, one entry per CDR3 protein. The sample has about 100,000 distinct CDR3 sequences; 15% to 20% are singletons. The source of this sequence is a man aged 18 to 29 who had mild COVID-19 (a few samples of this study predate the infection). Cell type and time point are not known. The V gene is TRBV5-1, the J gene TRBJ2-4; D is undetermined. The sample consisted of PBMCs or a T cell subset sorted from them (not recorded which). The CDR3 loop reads CASSVGSTNLNIQYF. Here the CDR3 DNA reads TGCGCCAGCAGCGTTGGATCCACTAATTTAAACATTCAGTACTTC.